A selection of T cell receptor beta chains follows, all from one sample in a study of T cells in Graves' hyperthyroidism and ophthalmopathy. Each CDR3 protein is one row after TCRdb ran MiXCR on the multiplex PCR reads. The sample records over 300,000 distinct CDR3 sequences, approximately 15% being singletons. The sample taken for sequencing was blood. These receptors originate from a woman in her sixties with Graves' hyperthyroidism. The CDR3 runs from the conserved cysteine through the conserved F or W. D genes are given only for firm matches. Only part of the rows carry a size: once, few, many, or a class if the clone is expanded.

size: many
J: TRBJ2-5
D: TRBD2
V: TRBV7-9
CDR3: CASSVSLAGEWTETQYF
DNA: TGTGCCAGCAGCGTATCACTAGCGGGAGAATGGACAGAGACCCAGTACTTC

size: many
J: TRBJ2-3
D: TRBD2
V: TRBV18
CDR3: CASSPPWTSGRIPDTQYF
DNA: TGTGCCAGCTCACCACCCTGGACTAGCGGGAGAATCCCCGATACGCAGTATTTT

size: many
J: TRBJ2-1
D: NA
V: TRBV5-1
CDR3: CASSLRTAGLHSYNEQFF
DNA: TGCGCCAGCAGCTTGCGGACAGCGGGACTCCACTCCTACAATGAGCAGTTCTTC

size: few
J: TRBJ1-2
D: NA
V: TRBV18
CDR3: CASSPREGGGYTF
DNA: TGTGCCAGCTCACCACGGGAAGGGGGAGGCTACACCTTC

size: many
J: TRBJ1-2
D: TRBD1
V: TRBV2
CDR3: CASSVRTGGPGYTF
DNA: TGTGCCAGCAGTGTCCGGACAGGGGGGCCTGGCTACACCTTC

size: NA
J: TRBJ1-4
D: NA
V: TRBV3-1
CDR3: CASSQATDYNEKLFF
DNA: TGTGCCAGCAGCCAAGCGACAGACTATAATGAAAAACTGTTTTTT

size: many
J: TRBJ2-7
D: NA
V: TRBV15
CDR3: CATSPRRGRHLYEQYF
DNA: TGTGCCACCAGCCCTCGCAGGGGACGTCATCTCTACGAGCAGTACTTC

size: many
J: TRBJ2-3
D: NA
V: TRBV7-2
CDR3: CASSLGGGADTQYF
DNA: TGTGCCAGCAGCTTAGGTGGGGGGGCGGATACGCAGTATTTT

size: many
J: TRBJ2-3
D: TRBD2
V: TRBV29-1
CDR3: CSTSGRSTDTQYF
DNA: TGCAGCACTAGCGGCAGGAGCACAGATACGCAGTATTTT

size: many
J: TRBJ1-1
D: NA
V: TRBV5-1
CDR3: CASRWGLNTEAFF
DNA: TGCGCCAGCAGATGGGGTTTGAACACTGAAGCTTTCTTT

size: NA
J: TRBJ2-3
D: NA
V: TRBV6-2/TRBV6-3
CDR3: CASSRNPAGLPDTQYF
DNA: TGTGCCAGCAGTCGAAATCCAGCGGGTTTGCCAGATACGCAGTATTTT

size: few
J: TRBJ2-7
D: NA
V: TRBV5-6
CDR3: CASLRDRHYEQYF
DNA: TGTGCCAGCCTGCGGGACAGACACTACGAGCAGTACTTC

size: NA
J: TRBJ1-5
D: NA
V: TRBV6-1
CDR3: CASTRGAEPQHF
DNA: TGTGCCAGCACAAGGGGGGCTGAGCCCCAGCATTTT

size: once
J: TRBJ2-3
D: NA
V: TRBV2
CDR3: CASSDGTYRGTDTQYF
DNA: TGTGCCAGCAGTGACGGTACTTATCGGGGGACAGATACGCAGTATTTT

size: many
J: TRBJ2-1
D: NA
V: TRBV2
CDR3: CASSGGLGAGHYNEQFF
DNA: TGTGCCAGCAGTGGAGGTTTGGGAGCGGGCCACTACAATGAGCAGTTCTTC

size: many
J: TRBJ2-7
D: NA
V: TRBV20-1
CDR3: CSAGGTAYEQYF
DNA: TGCAGTGCCGGCGGGACCGCCTACGAGCAGTACTTC

size: many
J: TRBJ2-1
D: NA
V: TRBV2
CDR3: CASSEALGAISEQFF
DNA: TGTGCCAGCAGTGAAGCGCTTGGGGCTATTAGTGAGCAGTTCTTC

size: many
J: TRBJ1-1
D: NA
V: TRBV3-1
CDR3: CASSQVIGTEAFF
DNA: TGTGCCAGCAGCCAAGTCATAGGAACTGAAGCTTTCTTT

size: many
J: TRBJ1-2
D: TRBD1
V: TRBV12-3/TRBV12-4
CDR3: CASTPGTGAVWGGYTF
DNA: TGTGCCAGCACTCCCGGGACAGGGGCCGTCTGGGGCGGCTACACCTTC

size: few
J: TRBJ2-1
D: NA
V: TRBV12-5
CDR3: CASGLDAGAYNEQFF
DNA: TGTGCTAGTGGTTTGGACGCAGGGGCCTACAATGAGCAGTTCTTC

size: many
J: TRBJ1-5
D: NA
V: TRBV7-9
CDR3: CASSSGVRGIHQPQHF
DNA: TGTGCCAGCAGCTCCGGGGTTCGGGGGATTCATCAGCCCCAGCATTTT

size: many
J: TRBJ2-1
D: TRBD2
V: TRBV7-3
CDR3: CASSPMGGSSYNEQFF
DNA: TGTGCCAGCAGCCCGATGGGCGGGAGTTCCTACAATGAGCAGTTCTTC

size: few
J: TRBJ1-3
D: NA
V: TRBV4-1
CDR3: CASSQGVARGAGNTIYF
DNA: TGCGCCAGCAGCCAAGGTGTGGCGCGGGGGGCTGGAAACACCATATATTTT

size: NA
J: TRBJ2-3
D: NA
V: TRBV9
CDR3: CASSVGEDWQVTQYF
DNA: TGTGCCAGCAGCGTAGGGGAGGACTGGCAGGTTACGCAGTATTTT

size: NA
J: TRBJ2-6
D: NA
V: TRBV5-1
CDR3: CASSPGTAAGANVLTF
DNA: TGCGCCAGCAGCCCTGGCACGGCAGCTGGGGCCAACGTCCTGACTTTC

size: once
J: TRBJ2-1
D: NA
V: TRBV7-2
CDR3: CASGLGEGFYNSEQFF
DNA: TGTGCCAGCGGCTTAGGTGAGGGGTTCTACAATAGCGAGCAGTTCTTC

size: many
J: TRBJ1-2
D: NA
V: TRBV27
CDR3: CASSSHGTYYGYTF
DNA: TGTGCCAGCAGCTCTCATGGGACATACTATGGCTACACCTTC

size: many
J: TRBJ1-5
D: NA
V: TRBV28
CDR3: CASSPTGGSGQPQHF
DNA: TGTGCCAGCAGTCCGACGGGGGGGAGCGGTCAGCCCCAGCATTTT

size: many
J: TRBJ2-3
D: NA
V: TRBV5-1
CDR3: CASSLQGVLGDTQYF
DNA: TGCGCCAGCAGCTTGCAGGGTGTTCTGGGAGATACGCAGTATTTT

size: many
J: TRBJ1-2
D: NA
V: TRBV18
CDR3: CASSPADGYGYTF
DNA: TGTGCCAGCTCACCCGCGGACGGCTATGGCTACACCTTC

size: many
J: TRBJ1-2
D: TRBD1
V: TRBV28
CDR3: CASIADRVYGYTF
DNA: TGTGCCAGCATCGCCGACAGGGTCTATGGCTACACCTTC

size: many
J: TRBJ1-2
D: NA
V: TRBV11-2
CDR3: CASSLRYGYTF
DNA: TGTGCCAGCAGCCTTAGATACGGCTACACCTTC

size: many
J: TRBJ1-6
D: NA
V: TRBV30
CDR3: CAWSGGRNSPLHF
DNA: TGTGCCTGGAGTGGGGGCCGAAATTCACCCCTCCACTTT

size: NA
J: TRBJ2-1
D: TRBD2
V: TRBV2
CDR3: CASSAGLAEAEEQFF
DNA: TGTGCCAGCAGCGCGGGACTAGCGGAGGCGGAGGAGCAGTTCTTC

size: many
J: TRBJ1-1
D: TRBD1
V: TRBV18
CDR3: CASSPSGQPNTEAFF
DNA: TGTGCCAGCTCACCCTCGGGACAGCCGAACACTGAAGCTTTCTTT

size: NA
J: TRBJ2-3
D: NA
V: TRBV7-9
CDR3: CASSVVGRSTDTQYF
DNA: TGTGCCAGCAGCGTAGTAGGAAGGAGCACAGATACGCAGTATTTT

size: many
J: TRBJ2-7
D: NA
V: TRBV12-3/TRBV12-4
CDR3: CASSPSRGWVTYEQYF
DNA: TGTGCCAGCAGTCCCTCCCGGGGCTGGGTTACCTACGAGCAGTACTTC

size: many
J: TRBJ1-1
D: NA
V: TRBV27
CDR3: CASSGTGRGTEAFF
DNA: TGTGCCAGCAGTGGTACAGGGCGGGGAACTGAAGCTTTCTTT

size: many
J: TRBJ2-1
D: TRBD2
V: TRBV4-1
CDR3: CASSPDQRDYNEQFF
DNA: TGCGCCAGCAGCCCAGACCAGCGGGACTACAATGAGCAGTTCTTC

size: few
J: TRBJ2-5
D: TRBD2
V: TRBV20-1
CDR3: CSARDYSGSDQETQYF
DNA: TGCAGTGCTAGAGATTATAGCGGGAGCGACCAAGAGACCCAGTACTTC

size: NA
J: TRBJ2-7
D: NA
V: TRBV7-9
CDR3: CASSLAERSEQYF
DNA: TGTGCCAGCAGCTTAGCGGAGCGATCAGAGCAGTACTTC

size: many
J: TRBJ2-5
D: TRBD2
V: TRBV12-3/TRBV12-4
CDR3: CASSLVTGTSGSKYF
DNA: TGTGCCAGCAGTTTAGTTACCGGGACTAGCGGTTCCAAGTACTTC

size: many
J: TRBJ1-2
D: TRBD1
V: TRBV11-2
CDR3: CASSSTTGGGFYPYGYTF
DNA: TGTGCCAGCAGCTCTACGACAGGGGGCGGTTTCTATCCCTATGGCTACACCTTC

size: NA
J: TRBJ2-1
D: NA
V: TRBV30
CDR3: CAWSTGPGNEQFF
DNA: TGTGCCTGGAGTACGGGCCCCGGCAATGAGCAGTTCTTC

size: NA
J: TRBJ2-7
D: TRBD2
V: TRBV7-9
CDR3: CASSPSGGLAATQEQYF
DNA: TGTGCCAGCAGTCCCTCGGGGGGACTAGCGGCTACCCAGGAGCAGTACTTC

size: many
J: TRBJ2-7
D: NA
V: TRBV6-1
CDR3: CASSPDGSSYEQYF
DNA: TGTGCCAGCAGTCCGGACGGATCCTCCTACGAGCAGTACTTC

size: many
J: TRBJ1-2
D: NA
V: TRBV6-5
CDR3: CASSYSAGDYGYTF
DNA: TGTGCCAGCAGTTACTCTGCAGGGGACTATGGCTACACCTTC

size: many
J: TRBJ2-5
D: NA
V: TRBV14
CDR3: CASSPSGRTETQYF
DNA: TGTGCCAGCAGCCCCTCGGGAAGGACGGAGACCCAGTACTTC

size: many
J: TRBJ2-1
D: NA
V: TRBV27
CDR3: CASRIEASRYNEQFF
DNA: TGTGCCAGCAGAATTGAAGCTAGCAGATACAATGAGCAGTTCTTC

size: many
J: TRBJ1-1
D: TRBD1
V: TRBV30
CDR3: CAWSVQGDTEAFF
DNA: TGTGCCTGGAGTGTACAGGGGGACACTGAAGCTTTCTTT

size: many
J: TRBJ2-1
D: TRBD1
V: TRBV7-8
CDR3: CASSLGQGAPAEQFF
DNA: TGTGCCAGCAGCTTAGGACAGGGGGCCCCTGCTGAGCAGTTCTTC

size: few
J: TRBJ2-6
D: NA
V: TRBV10-3
CDR3: CAISEQGPSLSGANVLTF
DNA: TGTGCCATCAGTGAACAGGGACCTTCCCTCTCTGGGGCCAACGTCCTGACTTTC

size: many
J: TRBJ2-1
D: NA
V: TRBV6-1
CDR3: CASGPLAGLYNEQFF
DNA: TGTGCCAGCGGACCACTAGCAGGACTCTACAATGAGCAGTTCTTC

size: many
J: TRBJ1-1
D: TRBD1
V: TRBV3-1
CDR3: CASSRDRGGEAFF
DNA: TGTGCCAGCAGCCGGGACAGGGGGGGTGAAGCTTTCTTT

size: NA
J: TRBJ1-4
D: NA
V: TRBV5-4
CDR3: CASKGGGGNEKLFF
DNA: TGTGCCAGCAAAGGTGGAGGGGGTAATGAAAAACTGTTTTTT

size: many
J: TRBJ2-1
D: NA
V: TRBV3-1
CDR3: CASSPALNDYNEQFF
DNA: TGTGCCAGCAGCCCAGCGCTGAACGACTACAATGAGCAGTTCTTC

size: few
J: TRBJ2-7
D: NA
V: TRBV18
CDR3: CASKWTEENYEQYF
DNA: TGTGCCAGTAAGTGGACGGAAGAAAACTACGAGCAGTACTTC

size: many
J: TRBJ1-1
D: NA
V: TRBV27
CDR3: CASSSLRGTKGTEAFF
DNA: TGTGCCAGCAGTTCCCTCCGGGGAACAAAGGGCACTGAAGCTTTCTTT

size: NA
J: TRBJ2-3
D: NA
V: TRBV5-4
CDR3: CASSLGGGTTDTQYF
DNA: TGTGCCAGCAGCTTGGGGGGCGGGACAACAGATACGCAGTATTTT